This T cell receptor beta chain was sequenced in a study of T cell changes during pregnancy in multiple sclerosis (dated by TCRdb to 2018 to 2020). Study-level background: The study examined how the T cell repertoire changed over the course of pregnancy in women with multiple sclerosis.

With regard to this clone: The clone's antigen remains unknown. Base-call qualities are not available, and no considerably larger clone is one nucleotide away.

Library prep was done by the immunoSEQ multiplex PCR assay. TCRdb retrieved this table from immuneACCESS and kept in-frame rearrangements only. Not all clones are present; in checked studies, unresolved V genes account for under half, and no reason is known for the remainder. The sample yields some 80,000 clones; around 93% were counted once. The top ten clones comprise roughly 1% of the sample. The sequencing used peripheral blood, collected in the first trimester of pregnancy. This receptor was obtained from a female donor with multiple sclerosis, enrolled in a pregnancy study.

The DNA sequence is as follows: TGCAGCGTTGCGCCTAGTTTCAATGAGCAGTTCTTC. Its coded protein is CSVAPSFNEQFF. The sequence is built from TRBV29-1 and TRBJ2-1, with the D segment identity uncertain. Reading from cysteine to phenylalanine, the CDR3 counts 12 amino acids. This entry keeps only the CDR3 DNA: 36 bases, framed from base 1. Relative to germline, V is 4 bases shorter and J is 6 bases shorter, with 10 bases between their ends. CDR1 is given as SQVTM and CDR2 as ANQGSEA, both from the germline V gene.